This is a list of T cell receptor beta chains from one sample in a study of shared clonotypes between healthy human individuals. Profiling relied on immunoSEQ multiplex PCR, and the TCRdb table lists in-frame clones only, not all of them. This sample has approximately 2.1 million clones, with about 92% found just once. The sequencing sample was made of naive CD4+ T cells from PBMCs. The receptors derive from a man between 18 and 29 years old in good health. Some clones in this sample may be carry-over from other donors' samples. Both conserved end residues are part of each CDR3. A D gene is named only where the DNA matches it firmly. For some rows the clone size is stated as once, few or many, or as a class when expanded; others skip it.

V gene	CDR3 length	D gene	clone size	J gene	CDR3 protein	CDR3 DNA
TRBV29-1	12	-	-	TRBJ2-5	CSVVSGEETQYF	TGCAGCGTTGTTTCCGGGGAAGAGACCCAGTACTTC
TRBV27	13	TRBD1	-	TRBJ2-7	CASSFTGVHEQYF	TGTGCCAGCAGTTTTACAGGGGTCCACGAGCAGTACTTC
TRBV5-1	13	-	-	TRBJ2-3	CASTMNGADTQYF	TGCGCCAGCACCATGAACGGGGCAGATACGCAGTATTTT
TRBV2	17	TRBD1	-	TRBJ2-6	CASRDGQGRSGANVLTF	TGTGCCAGCAGGGATGGACAGGGACGATCTGGGGCCAACGTCCTGACTTTC
TRBV7-6	17	TRBD2	-	TRBJ2-1	CASSLAVGGRAYNEQFF	TGTGCCAGCAGCTTAGCGGTGGGCGGGAGGGCCTACAATGAGCAGTTCTTC
TRBV11-2	14	-	-	TRBJ2-1	CASSLRDFGNEQFF	TGTGCCAGCAGCTTAAGGGACTTCGGGAATGAGCAGTTCTTC
TRBV5-1	16	TRBD2	once	TRBJ2-1	CASSLASGRSYNEQFF	TGCGCCAGCAGCTTGGCCAGCGGGAGGTCCTACAATGAGCAGTTCTTC
TRBV30	12	-	-	TRBJ2-2	CAWSLRTGELFF	TGTGCCTGGAGTTTGAGAACCGGGGAGCTGTTTTTT
TRBV6-1	15	-	once	TRBJ2-3	CASSEQSPSTDTQYF	TGTGCCAGCAGTGAACAGAGTCCTAGCACAGATACGCAGTATTTT
TRBV18	14	-	-	TRBJ2-7	CASSPTGSLYEQYF	TGTGCCAGCTCACCAACAGGGTCCCTCTACGAGCAGTACTTC
TRBV15	18	-	-	TRBJ2-4	CATSRDLTQEIAKNIQYF	TGTGCCACCAGCAGAGACCTTACGCAGGAGATAGCCAAAAACATTCAGTACTTC
TRBV6-5	13	-	-	TRBJ2-1	CASSYGRGNEQFF	TGTGCCAGCAGTTACGGCAGGGGCAATGAGCAGTTCTTC